The 24 T cell receptor beta chains below all came from one sample that was sequenced in a study of shared clonotypes between healthy human individuals. TCRdb keeps only in-frame clones here, not all; method: immunoSEQ multiplex PCR. The sample consists of about 340,000 clones, around four fifths of them appearing once. The sequenced sample consisted of memory CD4+ T cells sorted from blood. Described subset: CD45RA-negative fraction. The receptors shown here come from a man aged 25-40 years in good health.

The chain couples TRBV28 to TRBJ1-2, with 7 nucleotides matching TRBD1. With 5 bases clipped from V and 5 bases from J, the junction kept 5 bases outside the gene matches. Germline-derived CDR1 and CDR2 are MDHEN and SYDVKM. This CDR3 comprises 13 residues. The CDR3: CASSPTGTYGYTF. The CDR3 DNA reads TGTGCCAGCAGTCCGACAGGGACTTATGGCTACACCTTC.

The rearrangement joins TRBV19 to TRBJ2-7; 9 bases line up with TRBD2. This CDR3 is 14 amino acids long. V lost 3 bases, J lost 3 bases, and 3 bases stayed unmatched. The V gene's germline CDR1 is LNHDA and CDR2 SQIVND (reference sequence). CDR3 DNA: TGTGCCAGTAGTATTGGCGGGAGGGTCTACGAGCAGTACTTC. Protein: CASSIGGRVYEQYF.

This chain connects TRBV7-9 to TRBJ2-3; tentative D call: TRBD1 (5 bases). Trimming stripped 5 bases from V and 3 bases from J, with 18 bases between. CDR1 is SEHNR and CDR2 is FQNEAQ in the germline V gene (reference sequence). CDR3 length: 16 residues. CDR3 DNA sequence: TGTGCCAGCAGCCGTGACAGCCCTGGCCCTACAGATACGCAGTATTTT. This codes for CASSRDSPGPTDTQYF.

The chain's CDR3 is CARGDLRQTDNYGYTF. DNA of the CDR3: TGTGCCAGAGGAGACCTAAGGCAGACCGATAACTATGGCTACACCTTC. The J gene is TRBJ1-2, the V gene TRBV2; D unresolved. CDR3 length: 16 residues. The V end lost 9 bases, the J end lost 1 base, and 21 bases lay between the germline ends. The germline gives CDR1 SNHLY, CDR2 FYNNEI. Using reference TRBV2 and TRBJ1-2 for the parts outside the CDR3, the full variable domain is EPEVTQTPSHQVTQMGQEVILRCVPISNHLYFYWYRQILGQKVEFLVSFYNNEISEKSEIFDDQFSVERPDGSNFTLKIRSTKLEDSAMYFCARGDLRQTDNYGYTFGSGTRLTVV.

The chain is built from TRBV30 and TRBJ1-2; D not certain. Germline loops: CDR1 GTSNPN, CDR2 SVGIG (reference sequence). The V and J ends lost 3 bases and 4 bases respectively, with 9 bases between them. This CDR3 has 12 residues. The CDR3 DNA sequence: TGTGCCTGGAGGGAGCCGCCCTATGGCTACACCTTC. As protein: CAWREPPYGYTF.

Turning to this clone: This sample also contains other DNA sequences that code for the same CDR3. The chain is built from TRBV7-8 and TRBJ2-7; D remains ambiguous. The CDR3 length is 14 residues. Germline V lookup: CDR1 SGHVS, CDR2 FQNEAQ. The germline V and J ends were trimmed by 5 bases and 2 bases, with 13 bases remaining between them. The CDR3 bases are TGTGCCAGCAGCCCTTCGACGGGCCCCTACGAGCAGTACTTC. Its translation: CASSPSTGPYEQYF.

This chain joins TRBV30 and TRBJ2-5; 9 bases are a match to TRBD2. This CDR3 region has 15 residues. Germline loops: CDR1 GTSNPN, CDR2 SVGIG (reference sequence). Losses at the gene ends were 4 bases for V and 4 bases for J; bases not matched to a gene: 10. CDR3 amino acids: CAWTLLAGARETQYF. CDR3 in DNA: TGTGCCTGGACTTTGTTAGCGGGAGCCAGAGAGACCCAGTACTTC.

The CDR3 bases are TGTGCCAGCAGTGGACTAGCGGCGAACACCGGGGAGCTGTTTTTT. Amino acids: CASSGLAANTGELFF. The chain carries TRBV2 and TRBJ2-2, with 9 bases matching TRBD2. Trimming removed 4 bases from V and 0 bases from J; junction bases left unmatched: 0. The length of the CDR3 is 15 residues. Looked up from germline, CDR1 is SNHLY and CDR2 is FYNNEI.

The chain joins TRBV28 to TRBJ2-5; 8 nucleotides align to TRBD1. The CDR3 consists of 16 residues. CDR1 is MDHEN, CDR2 SYDVKM, per germline. V dropped 6 bases and J dropped 2; count of bases not matched to a gene: 11. CDR3: CASSRAGTGPQETQYF. CDR3 nucleotides: TGTGCCAGCAGCAGAGCCGGGACAGGCCCGCAAGAGACCCAGTACTTC.

CDR3 sequence: CASSYVSVTQYF. As DNA, the CDR3 is TGTGCCAGCAGTTACGTTTCCGTTACCCAGTACTTC. This chain connects TRBV6-6 to TRBJ2-5, with D unresolved. CDR1 is MNHNY and CDR2 is SVGAGI in the germline V gene (reference sequence). V lost 2 bases and J lost 8, with 9 bases in between. This CDR3 has 12 residues.

The genes are TRBV28 and TRBJ2-1, with D perhaps matching TRBD1 or TRBD2 (5 bases each). The V and J ends lost 4 bases and 8 bases respectively, with 15 bases between them. Germline assignment: CDR1 MDHEN and CDR2 SYDVKM. The CDR3 loop spans 14 amino acids. Here the CDR3 reads CASSSRDARDEQFF. CDR3 DNA: TGTGCCAGCAGTTCCCGGGACGCCCGGGATGAGCAGTTCTTC.

The rearrangement joins TRBV28 to TRBJ1-4; the D gene is possibly TRBD1 (6 bases). V gave up 7 bases and J gave up 8 bases, with 17 bases separating them. This CDR3 is 14 amino acids long. CDR1 and CDR2 from the germline V gene are MDHEN and SYDVKM. Here the CDR3 reads CASIGGGSVEKLFF. CDR3 sequence (DNA): TGTGCCAGCATCGGGGGCGGTTCGGTGGAAAAACTGTTTTTT.

V gene TRBV12-5 combines with J gene TRBJ2-1; 10 bases fit TRBD2. The J segment lost 4 bases and the V segment lost 1 base, leaving 1 base of the junction unmatched. The CDR3 loop spans 15 amino acids. Germline CDR1 reads LGHNT; CDR2 reads FRNRAP. The CDR3 DNA follows: TGTGCTAGTGGTTTGGCTAGCGGGGGATACAATGAGCAGTTCTTC. Its protein product is CASGLASGGYNEQFF.

As regards this clone: This same CDR3 is encoded by further DNA sequences in the sample. The chain employs TRBV5-1 and TRBJ2-5, with D possibly TRBD1 on 7 matching bases. V was clipped by 3 bases and J by 5 bases, with 11 bases between them. Germline V CDR1 and CDR2: SGHRS, YFSETQ. The CDR3 runs to 13 residues. The CDR3 coding sequence is TGCGCCAGCAGCTCACAGGGGAGGGAGACCCAGTACTTC. Translating it yields CASSSQGRETQYF.

The rearrangement joins TRBV5-1 to TRBJ2-3; weak D call: TRBD1 (5 bases). In germline, CDR1 is SGHRS, CDR2 YFSETQ. The germline V and J ends were trimmed by 2 bases and 2 bases, with 12 bases remaining between them. CDR3 length equals 15 residues. The CDR3 protein is CASSLNRKNTDTQYF. In DNA form, the CDR3 reads TGCGCCAGCAGCTTAAACAGGAAAAACACAGATACGCAGTATTTT.

The CDR3 region is CASSFSPRGGSGGSTDTQYF. For the CDR3, the DNA is TGCGCCAGCAGCTTTTCCCCCCGTGGGGGGAGCGGAGGGAGCACAGATACGCAGTATTTT. The J gene is TRBJ2-3, the V gene TRBV5-1; maybe TRBD2 (6 bases). Germline CDR1 SGHRS, CDR2 YFSETQ. V gave up 2 bases and J gave up 0 bases, with 25 bases separating them. The CDR3 spans 20 residues.

V gene TRBV4-3 combines with J gene TRBJ2-1; 9 nucleotides align to TRBD2. The CDR3 totals 18 residues. Germline trimming cut 0 bases from V and 4 bases from J; bases unmatched to any gene: 10. The germline V gene has CDR1 LGHNA and CDR2 YSLEER. DNA of the CDR3: TGCGCCAGCAGCCAAGATCCGGCAGCGGGAGGATTATACAATGAGCAGTTCTTC. Its protein product is CASSQDPAAGGLYNEQFF.

The CDR3 sequence is CASSRTSGNTGELFF. CDR3 coding DNA: TGTGCCAGCAGCCGGACTAGCGGAAACACCGGGGAGCTGTTTTTT. The rearrangement joins TRBV11-3 to TRBJ2-2, with 10 bases identical to TRBD2. CDR1 SGHNT and CDR2 YENEEA come from the germline V gene. Trimming removed 5 bases from V and 2 bases from J; junction bases left unmatched: 2. CDR3 size: 15 residues.

This clone appeared a few times. V and J are TRBV29-1 and TRBJ1-2; 10 bases are a match to TRBD1. Trimming took 7 bases from V and 6 from J; bases not matched to a gene: 8. Germline V lookup: CDR1 SQVTM, CDR2 ANQGSEA. This CDR3 region has 13 residues. The CDR3 is CSASATGGDGYTF. DNA of the CDR3: TGCAGCGCCTCGGCGACAGGGGGCGATGGCTACACCTTC.

This clone was observed a handful of times. The chain recombines TRBV13 with TRBJ2-1; D not resolved. Trimming shortened V by 1 base and J by 0 bases, and 13 bases separated the two germline ends. Germline CDR1 PRHDT, CDR2 FYEKMQ (reference sequence). The CDR3 is 17 amino acids. CDR3: CASSLELKANSYNEQFF. The DNA for the CDR3 is TGTGCCAGCAGCTTAGAGCTGAAAGCGAACTCCTACAATGAGCAGTTCTTC.

V gene TRBV9 combines with J gene TRBJ2-1; no clear D. Trimming took 1 base from V and 2 from J, leaving 10 bases between them. Per germline, CDR1 SGDLS and CDR2 YYNGEE. The length of the CDR3 is 15 residues. CDR3 DNA: TGTGCCAGCAGCGTAACAGAGCAAGCCTACAATGAGCAGTTCTTC. It is translated as CASSVTEQAYNEQFF.

The chain recombines TRBV19 with TRBJ1-2, with D hard to call. The CDR3 spans 12 residues. Germline V gene data show CDR1 as LNHDA and CDR2 as SQIVND (reference sequence). V lost 3 bases, J lost 3 bases, and 5 bases lay in between. The CDR3 coding sequence is TGTGCCAGTAGTATTTCTGACTATGGCTACACCTTC. It is translated as CASSISDYGYTF.

J is TRBJ2-7 and V is TRBV28; tentatively, D is TRBD1 or TRBD2 (6 bases each). Germline V gives CDR1 MDHEN, CDR2 SYDVKM. Trimming stripped 3 bases from V and 5 bases from J, with 14 bases between. This CDR3 has 14 amino acids. DNA for the CDR3: TGTGCCAGCAGTTTGTCGGGGGCCAGGGACGAGCAGTACTTC. Amino acids: CASSLSGARDEQYF.

The chain has TRBV7-2 and TRBJ2-4; 10 nucleotides match TRBD1. The junction had 6 bases not matched to a gene; V was cut back by 1 base and J by 3 bases. The CDR3 runs 17 residues. Per germline, CDR1 SGHTA and CDR2 FQGNSA. CDR3 residues: CASSLVSGTGDKNIQYF. As DNA, the CDR3 is TGTGCCAGCAGCTTAGTTTCCGGGACAGGGGACAAAAACATTCAGTACTTC.